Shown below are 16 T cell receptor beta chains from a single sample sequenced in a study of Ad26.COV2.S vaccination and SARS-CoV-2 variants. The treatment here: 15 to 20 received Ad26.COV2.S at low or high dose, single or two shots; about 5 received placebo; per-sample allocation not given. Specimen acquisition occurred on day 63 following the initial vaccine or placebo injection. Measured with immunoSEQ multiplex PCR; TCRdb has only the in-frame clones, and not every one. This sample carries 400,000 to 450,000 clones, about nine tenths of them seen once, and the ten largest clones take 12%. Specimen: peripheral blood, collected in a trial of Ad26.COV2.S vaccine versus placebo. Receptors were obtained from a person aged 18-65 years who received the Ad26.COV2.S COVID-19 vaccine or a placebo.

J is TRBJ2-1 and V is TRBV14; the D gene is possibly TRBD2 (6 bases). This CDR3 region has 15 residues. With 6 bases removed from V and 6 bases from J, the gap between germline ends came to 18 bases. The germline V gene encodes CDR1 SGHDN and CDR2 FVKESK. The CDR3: CASRSSLAIVNEQFF. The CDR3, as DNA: TGTGCCAGCAGATCTAGTCTAGCGATCGTCAATGAGCAGTTCTTC.

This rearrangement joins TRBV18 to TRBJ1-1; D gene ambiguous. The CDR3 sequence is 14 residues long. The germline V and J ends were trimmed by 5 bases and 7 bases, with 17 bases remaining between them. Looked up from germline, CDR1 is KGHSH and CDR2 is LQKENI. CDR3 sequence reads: CASSRTQVSGEAFF. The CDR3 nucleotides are TGTGCCAGCTCAAGAACTCAAGTGAGCGGTGAAGCTTTCTTT.

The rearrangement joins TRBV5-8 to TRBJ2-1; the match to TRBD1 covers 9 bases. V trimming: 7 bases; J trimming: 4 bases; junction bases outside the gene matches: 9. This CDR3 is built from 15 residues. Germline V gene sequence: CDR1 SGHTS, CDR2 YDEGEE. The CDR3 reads CASGRGTGNYNEQFF. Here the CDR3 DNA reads TGTGCCAGCGGTCGGGGGACAGGGAATTACAATGAGCAGTTCTTC.

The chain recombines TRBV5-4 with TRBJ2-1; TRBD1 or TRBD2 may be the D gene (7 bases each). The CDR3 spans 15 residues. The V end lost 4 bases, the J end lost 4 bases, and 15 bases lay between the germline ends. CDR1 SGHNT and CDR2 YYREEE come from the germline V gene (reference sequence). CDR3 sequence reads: CASSPGGGSYNEQFF. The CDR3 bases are TGTGCCAGCAGCCCAGGGGGAGGGAGTTACAATGAGCAGTTCTTC. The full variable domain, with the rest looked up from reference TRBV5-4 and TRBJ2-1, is ETGVTQSPTHLIKTRGQQVTLRCSSQSGHNTVSWYQQALGQGPQFIFQYYREEENGRGNFPPRFSGLQFPNYSSELNVNALELDDSALYLCASSPGGGSYNEQFFGPGTRLTVL.

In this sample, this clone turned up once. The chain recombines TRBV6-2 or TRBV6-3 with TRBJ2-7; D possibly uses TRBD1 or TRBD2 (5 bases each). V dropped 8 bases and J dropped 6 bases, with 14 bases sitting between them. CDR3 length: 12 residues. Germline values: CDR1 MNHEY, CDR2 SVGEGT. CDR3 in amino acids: CASGFSGSEQYF. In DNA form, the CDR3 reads TGTGCCAGCGGTTTTTCAGGGAGCGAGCAGTACTTC.

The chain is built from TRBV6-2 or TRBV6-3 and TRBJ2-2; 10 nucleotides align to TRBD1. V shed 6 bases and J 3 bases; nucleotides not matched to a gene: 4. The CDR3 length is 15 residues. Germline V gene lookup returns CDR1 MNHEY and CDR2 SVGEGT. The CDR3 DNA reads TGTGCCAGCAGCCCCGGGACAGGGGACACCGGGGAGCTGTTTTTT. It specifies CASSPGTGDTGELFF.

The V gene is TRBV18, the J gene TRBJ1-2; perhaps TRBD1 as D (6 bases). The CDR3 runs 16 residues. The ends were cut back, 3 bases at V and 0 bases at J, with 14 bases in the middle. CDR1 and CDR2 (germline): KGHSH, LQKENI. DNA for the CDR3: TGTGCCAGCTCACCTTCACAGGGACCTACTAACTATGGCTACACCTTC. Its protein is CASSPSQGPTNYGYTF.

As DNA, the CDR3 is TGTGCCAGCAGCTCAGGACAGGGAGGGTCCTACGAGCAGTACTTC. Its translation: CASSSGQGGSYEQYF. The chain recombines TRBV7-9 with TRBJ2-7; a possible D gene is TRBD1 (8 bases). Trimming pared 4 bases from V and 1 base from J, leaving 14 bases between. CDR1 is SEHNR and CDR2 is FQNEAQ in the germline V gene (reference sequence). This CDR3 contains 15 residues.

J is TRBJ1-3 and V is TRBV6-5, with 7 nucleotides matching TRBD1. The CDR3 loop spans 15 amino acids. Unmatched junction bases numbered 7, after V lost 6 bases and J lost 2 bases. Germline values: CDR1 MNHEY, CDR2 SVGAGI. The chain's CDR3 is CASRTTGMAGNTIYF. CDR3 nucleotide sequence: TGTGCCAGCAGAACGACAGGGATGGCTGGAAACACCATATATTTT.

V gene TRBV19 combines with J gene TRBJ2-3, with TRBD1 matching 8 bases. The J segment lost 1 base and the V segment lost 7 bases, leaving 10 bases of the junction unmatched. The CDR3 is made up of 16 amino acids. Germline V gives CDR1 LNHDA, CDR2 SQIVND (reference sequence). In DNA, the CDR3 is TGTGCCAGTACCCTAGACGGACAGGGTGGCACAGATACGCAGTATTTT. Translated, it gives CASTLDGQGGTDTQYF.

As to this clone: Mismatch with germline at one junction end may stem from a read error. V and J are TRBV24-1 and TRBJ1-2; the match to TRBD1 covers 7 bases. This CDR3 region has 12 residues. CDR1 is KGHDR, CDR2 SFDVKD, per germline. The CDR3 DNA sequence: TGTGCCACCAGTGATCCGGGACAGCGTTTTGCCTTC. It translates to CATSDPGQRFAF.

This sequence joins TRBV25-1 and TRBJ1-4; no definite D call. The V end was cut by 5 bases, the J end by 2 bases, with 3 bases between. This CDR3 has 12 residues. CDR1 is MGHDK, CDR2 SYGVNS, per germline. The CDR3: CASSFTNEKLFF. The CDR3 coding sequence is TGTGCCAGCAGTTTTACTAATGAAAAACTGTTTTTT.

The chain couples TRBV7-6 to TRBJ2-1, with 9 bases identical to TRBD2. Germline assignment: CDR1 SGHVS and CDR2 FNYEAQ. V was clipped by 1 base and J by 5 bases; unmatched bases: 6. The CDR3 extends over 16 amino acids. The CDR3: CASSLGRASGDNEQFF. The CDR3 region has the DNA TGTGCCAGCAGCTTAGGCAGGGCTAGCGGGGACAATGAGCAGTTCTTC.

CDR3 in amino acids: CAISRTSARYEQYF. CDR3 sequence (DNA): TGTGCCATCAGTCGGACTAGCGCCAGATACGAGCAGTACTTC. The chain recombines TRBV10-3 with TRBJ2-7, with TRBD2 matching over 9 bases. The CDR3 has 14 residues. V was pared by 5 bases and J by 4 bases, with 6 bases of the junction left unmatched. Germline values: CDR1 ENHRY, CDR2 SYGVKD.

The CDR3 loop is CASMAGSLNEQFF. CDR3 nucleotide sequence: TGTGCCAGTATGGCCGGGAGTTTAAATGAGCAGTTCTTC. The chain is built from TRBV19 and TRBJ2-1; TRBD2 is a possible D gene (6 bases). The CDR3 is made up of 13 amino acids. V lost 7 bases to trimming and J lost 7 bases, with 14 bases between them. Per germline, CDR1 LNHDA and CDR2 SQIVND (reference sequence).

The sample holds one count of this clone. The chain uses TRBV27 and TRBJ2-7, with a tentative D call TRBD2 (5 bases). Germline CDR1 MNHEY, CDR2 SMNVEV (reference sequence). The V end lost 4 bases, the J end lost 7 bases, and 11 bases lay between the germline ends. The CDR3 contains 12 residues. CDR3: CASSSLRGEQYF. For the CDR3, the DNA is TGTGCCAGCAGTTCCCTGAGAGGGGAGCAGTACTTC.